The T cell receptor beta chain described here comes from a study of T cells in Graves' hyperthyroidism and ophthalmopathy (dated by TCRdb to the late 2010s). Turning to the overall study: To identify TCR V-J signatures that set the groups apart, the researchers used a discovery cohort of 90 to 100 patients, made up of 43 with Graves' ophthalmopathy and about 60 with stable Graves' hyperthyroidism. The study also compared thyroid tissue and blood T-cell repertoires from about 6 Graves' hyperthyroidism patients. For training and testing, the 100 or so patients in the discovery cohort were randomly divided in a 7:3 ratio. Prospective prediction of ophthalmopathy was tested in an independent validation cohort of fewer than 20 hyperthyroidism patients and 17 patients who later progressed to ophthalmopathy. After blood sampling, hyperthyroidism patients were treated with methimazole at a starting dose of 30 mg daily, and ophthalmopathy patients were treated with high-dose intravenous methylprednisolone. TCR Vbeta CDR3 sequencing of approximately 140 peripheral blood samples (approximately 44 ophthalmopathy, 70 to 85 hyperthyroidism and roughly 17 progressor patients) is reported in the paper.

General findings and caveats noted by the study authors: Ophthalmopathy was separated from stable hyperthyroidism by a 13 V-J signature model, with roughly 88% sensitivity and 81% to 83% specificity obtained in cross-validation and 80%/75% obtained in testing. In validation, the model predicted progression to ophthalmopathy with 55% to 71% sensitivity and around 72% specificity, a median of about six months before onset. Most expanded thyroid clonotypes (frequency above 0.001) were also found in blood, which suggests that blood repertoires may mirror thyroid immune responses. No statistical method was used to fix the sample size in advance, and group allocation was not hidden from the investigators.

The TCR beta CDR3 regions were amplified from the RNA transcripts. The TCR CDR3 was subjected to a first round of RT-PCR using the HTBI primer set and the Qiagen OneStep RT-PCR kit. The libraries were constructed in a second round of multiplex PCR and then size-selected and purified. Paired-end sequencing of the libraries was performed with 100 bp reads on an Illumina HiSeq2000. The authors processed their data as follows. SOAPnuke was used to process the raw data, throwing out any read that contained adapters or uncalled bases, had a mean Phred below 15, or lacked an exact constant-primer or identifier match. High-quality paired reads were merged using COPE v1.2.5, and each unique nucleotide sequence was defined as a clonotype. MiTCR v1.1 was used to align the clonotypes against IMGT TRBV, TRBD and TRBJ reference segments. The analysis was restricted to V-J combinations with a frequency above 0.0001, which together covered about 99% of the repertoires. A TCS score was defined as the ratio of F50 (clonal expansion) to E x V (chaos), with BLOSUM62-based TCRdist applied between CDR3 peptides within each V-J. Welch's t-statistics and random forest reduced 450 to 600 V-J features to 13, which were used in a naive Bayes classifier (R e1071). In TCRdb, the public reads were trimmed at Q25 with fastp and aligned with MiXCR, with productive beta chains retained. Here each entry gathers all rows of one CDR3 protein and keeps the most common genes and DNA. The V and J calls, along with clone size, are taken from TCRdb and not from the paper's own processing. The sample table records 560,000 or so distinct CDR3 sequences; 46% of these occur just once. Together, the top ten hold roughly 8.2% of the sample.

A patient counted as having stable Graves' hyperthyroidism if no progression to ophthalmopathy occurred over 18 months of follow-up. Hyperthyroidism patients were newly diagnosed, had a disease duration of under 2 months, and were aged 18 to 65 years. Patients with uncontrolled infections, other autoimmune diseases, pregnancy or lactation were excluded. Diagnoses were established on the basis of clinical symptoms, serum thyroxine and TRAb, thyroid ultrasound, and orbital computed tomography. Total RNA was extracted with Trizol reagent, and quality was checked on an Agilent 2100 Bioanalyzer. In regard to this clonotype: No antigen is known for it. Base qualities are not at hand, and no much larger clone is one base apart.

The CDR3 goes from the cysteine to the phenylalanine over 17 residues. The sequence is cut down to CDR3 DNA, 51 bases in frame from base 1. Based on the germline V gene (reference sequence), the CDR1 and CDR2 sequences are LNHNV and YYDKDF. Cut back by 1 base and 3 bases, the V and J ends lie 15 bases apart. The chain is assembled from TRBV15 and TRBJ2-2; the D assignment is uncertain and may be TRBD1 or TRBD2, with 5 bases supporting each. The TCR originated in a woman aged 18-35 years with Graves' hyperthyroidism. Donor details come from another sample of the same person, matched by shared clones. Sequences were obtained from peripheral blood or thyroid tissue (not recorded which). The nucleotides read TGTGCCACCAGCAGAGTAGAGGGGAAGGTGGACACCGGGGAGCTGTTTTTT. The encoded protein is CATSRVEGKVDTGELFF.